This T cell receptor (beta chain) was sequenced during a study of shared clonotypes between healthy human individuals. The data were produced by immunoSEQ multiplex PCR, yet TCRdb's version contains in-frame clones alone and is incomplete. The table includes about a million clones, 76% detected once. V trimming: 5 bases; J trimming: 1 base; junction bases outside the gene matches: 11. The CDR3 has 17 residues. Germline V gene lookup returns CDR1 MGHDK and CDR2 SYGVNS. Splitting of CD4+ cells produced CD45RA+ naive and CD45RA-negative memory subsets. This sequence joins TRBV25-1 and TRBJ2-5; 9 bases are shared with TRBD1. Material: memory CD4+ T cells sorted from blood. As to subset: CD45RA-negative fraction. The TCR originated in a man younger than 30 in good health. As DNA, the CDR3 is TGTGCCAGCAGTCTACGGGGCGGGACAGGGTTCCAAGAGACCCAGTACTTC. The encoded protein is CASSLRGGTGFQETQYF. Filled out from reference TRBV25-1 and TRBJ2-5, the complete variable domain reads EADIYQTPRYLVIGTGKKITLECSQTMGHDKMYWYQQDPGMELHLIHYSYGVNSTEKGDLSSESTVSRIRTEHFPLTLESARPSHTSQYLCASSLRGGTGFQETQYFGPGTRLLVL.